This T cell receptor beta chain originates from a study of OX40 agonist ivuxolimab in advanced cancers. Study-level background: Every patient in dose escalation had hepatocellular carcinoma, melanoma, renal cell or head and neck cancer. It was permissible to have had prior anti-PD-1, anti-PD-L1 or anti-CTLA-4 therapy, and more than 30% had some. Study-level findings and limits: More expanded clones were found, on average, in CD8+ than in CD4+ T cells. Nonresponders included some who also had low normalized T-cell clonal expansion.

Produced via immunoSEQ multiplex PCR; TCRdb's table is partial and in-frame only. This table holds roughly 25,000 clones, more than 75% found once. The germline gives CDR1 SGHTA, CDR2 FQGNSA. The CDR3 runs 16 residues. After removal of 3 bases from V and 3 bases from J, the junction contained 6 bases not matched to a gene. A note on this clone: Its antigen remains unknown.

V gene TRBV7-2 combines with J gene TRBJ1-5, with TRBD1 matching over 9 bases. Source: CD4+ or CD8+ T cells sorted from blood, taken in a trial of the OX40 agonist ivuxolimab. This TCR derives from an adult with an advanced solid tumor such as melanoma, head and neck, liver or kidney cancer. The CDR3 DNA is TGTGCCAGCAGCTTCTCGGGACAGGGTTCCAATCAGCCCCAGCATTTT. Translating gives CASSFSGQGSNQPQHF.